This paragraph covers one T cell receptor (beta chain) sequence. The sample originates from a study of beta chain features in type 1 diabetes. CDR3 length: 15 residues. With 2 bases clipped from V and 8 bases from J, the junction kept 8 bases outside the gene matches. Germline V lookup: CDR1 LGHNA, CDR2 YNFKEQ. Expressed TCRB transcripts were sequenced, since all the RNA that had been isolated was reverse transcribed. The assay was immunoSEQ multiplex PCR, and TCRdb's table has in-frame clones only and misses some. The data contain about 300,000 clones, around 7.3% of them singletons. The sample was central memory CD4+ T cells from blood. This TCR derives from a woman between 18 and 29 years old in good health. V usage is TRBV4-2 and J usage is TRBJ1-3; the match to TRBD1 covers 8 bases. CDR3 amino acids: CASSQSTGQVDTIYF. The CDR3 nucleotides are TGTGCCAGCAGCCAATCTACGGGACAGGTAGACACCATATATTTT.